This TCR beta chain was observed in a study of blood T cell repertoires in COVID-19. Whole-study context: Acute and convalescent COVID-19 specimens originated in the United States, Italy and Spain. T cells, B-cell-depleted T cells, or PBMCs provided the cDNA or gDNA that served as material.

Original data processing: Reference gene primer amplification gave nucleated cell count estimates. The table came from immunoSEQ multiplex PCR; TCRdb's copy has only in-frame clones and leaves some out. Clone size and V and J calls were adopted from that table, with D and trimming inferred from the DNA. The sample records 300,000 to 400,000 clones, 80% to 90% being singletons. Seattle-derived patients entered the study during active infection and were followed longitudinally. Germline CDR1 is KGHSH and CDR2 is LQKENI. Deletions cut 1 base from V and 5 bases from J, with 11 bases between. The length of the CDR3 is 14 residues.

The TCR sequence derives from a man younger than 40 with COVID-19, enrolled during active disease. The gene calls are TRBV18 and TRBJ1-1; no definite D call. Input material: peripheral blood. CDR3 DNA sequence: TGTGCCAGCTCACCACTTTGGCGAGGGACTGAAGCTTTCTTT. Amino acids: CASSPLWRGTEAFF.